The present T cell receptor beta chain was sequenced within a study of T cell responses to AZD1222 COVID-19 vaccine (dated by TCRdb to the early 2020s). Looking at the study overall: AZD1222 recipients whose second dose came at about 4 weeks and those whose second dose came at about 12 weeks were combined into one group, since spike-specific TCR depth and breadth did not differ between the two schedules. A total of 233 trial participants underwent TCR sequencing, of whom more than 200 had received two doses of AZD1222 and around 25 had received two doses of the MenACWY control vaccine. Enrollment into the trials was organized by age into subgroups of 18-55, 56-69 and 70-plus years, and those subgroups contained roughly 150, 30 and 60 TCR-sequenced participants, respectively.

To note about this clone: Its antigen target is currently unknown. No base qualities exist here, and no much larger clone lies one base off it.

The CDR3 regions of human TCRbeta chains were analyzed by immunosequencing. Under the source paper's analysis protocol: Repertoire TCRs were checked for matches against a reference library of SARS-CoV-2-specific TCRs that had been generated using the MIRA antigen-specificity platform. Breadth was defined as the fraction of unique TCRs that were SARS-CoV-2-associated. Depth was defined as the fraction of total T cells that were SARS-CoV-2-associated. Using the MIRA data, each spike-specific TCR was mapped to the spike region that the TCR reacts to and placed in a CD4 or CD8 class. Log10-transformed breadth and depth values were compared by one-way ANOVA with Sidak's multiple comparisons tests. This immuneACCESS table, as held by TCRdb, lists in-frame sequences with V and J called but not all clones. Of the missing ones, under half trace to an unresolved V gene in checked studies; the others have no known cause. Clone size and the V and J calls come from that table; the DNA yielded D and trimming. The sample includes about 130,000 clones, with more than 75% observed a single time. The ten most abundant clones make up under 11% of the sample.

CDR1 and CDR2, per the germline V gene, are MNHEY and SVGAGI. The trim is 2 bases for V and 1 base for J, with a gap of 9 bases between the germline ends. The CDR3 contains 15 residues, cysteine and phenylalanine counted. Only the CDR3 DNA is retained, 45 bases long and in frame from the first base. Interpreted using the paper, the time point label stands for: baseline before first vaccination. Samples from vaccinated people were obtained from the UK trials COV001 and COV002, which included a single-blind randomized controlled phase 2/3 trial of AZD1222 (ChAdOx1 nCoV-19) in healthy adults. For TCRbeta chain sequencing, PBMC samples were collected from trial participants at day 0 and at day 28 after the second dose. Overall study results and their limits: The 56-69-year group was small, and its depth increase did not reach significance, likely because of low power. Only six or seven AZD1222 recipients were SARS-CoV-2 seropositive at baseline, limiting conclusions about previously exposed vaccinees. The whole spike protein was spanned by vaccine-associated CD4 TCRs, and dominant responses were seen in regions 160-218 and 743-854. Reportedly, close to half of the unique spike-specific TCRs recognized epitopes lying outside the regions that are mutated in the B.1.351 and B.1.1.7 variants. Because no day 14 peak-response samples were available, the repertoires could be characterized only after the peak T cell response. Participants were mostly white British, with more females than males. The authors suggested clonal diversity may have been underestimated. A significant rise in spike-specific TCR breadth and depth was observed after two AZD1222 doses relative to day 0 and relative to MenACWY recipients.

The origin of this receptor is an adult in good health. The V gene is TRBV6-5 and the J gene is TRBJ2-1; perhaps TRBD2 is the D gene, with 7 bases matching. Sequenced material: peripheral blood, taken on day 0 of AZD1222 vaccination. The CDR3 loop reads CASSYAGASYNEQFF. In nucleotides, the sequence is TGTGCCAGCAGTTACGCGGGGGCGTCCTACAATGAGCAGTTCTTC.